This T cell receptor beta chain was sequenced for a study of neoadjuvant anti-PD-1 for oral cavity cancer. Repertoires were generated with immunoSEQ multiplex PCR, while TCRdb's copy carries only in-frame clones and drops some. The table includes under 6,500 clones, 58% detected once. In its sample, this clone is large (0.1 to 1%). The V end lost 2 bases, the J end lost 8 bases, and 21 bases lay between the germline ends. This CDR3 is built from 16 residues. Germline V lookup: CDR1 MNHEY, CDR2 SVGAGI. This sample's time point: after neoadjuvant nivolumab, at surgical resection. These newly diagnosed stage II-IVA oral cavity squamous cell carcinoma patients had no prior systemic or radiation treatment. The patients had HPV-negative, locally advanced oral cavity squamous cell carcinoma.

This sequence was found in a person aged 35 to 85 with oral cavity squamous cell carcinoma. The material sequenced was tumor tissue, taken after nivolumab (anti-PD-1) treatment. The chain links TRBV6-5 to TRBJ1-2; perhaps TRBD1 as D (6 bases). This chain's CDR3 is CASSYGGTAFARGYTF. In DNA, the CDR3 is TGTGCCAGCAGTTACGGGGGCACAGCTTTTGCGAGGGGCTACACCTTC.